A single count supports the clone carrying this T cell receptor beta chain. The table came from immunoSEQ multiplex PCR; TCRdb's copy has only in-frame clones and leaves some out. Of under 85,000 clones in the sample, 93% were seen once. This specimen belongs to a study of control samples from healthy donors and cancer patients. The TCR comes from a woman aged 40-49 years with lung cancer. Sequencing input: PBMCs.

CDR3 coding DNA: TGTGCCAGCAGTTCAACAGCCCGGGACAGGGGGACCTTC. Protein: CASSSTARDRGTF. The chain combines TRBV12-3 or TRBV12-4 with TRBJ1-2; 11 bases fit TRBD1. V was clipped by 4 bases and J by 14 bases; unmatched bases: 9. CDR3 length: 13 amino acids.